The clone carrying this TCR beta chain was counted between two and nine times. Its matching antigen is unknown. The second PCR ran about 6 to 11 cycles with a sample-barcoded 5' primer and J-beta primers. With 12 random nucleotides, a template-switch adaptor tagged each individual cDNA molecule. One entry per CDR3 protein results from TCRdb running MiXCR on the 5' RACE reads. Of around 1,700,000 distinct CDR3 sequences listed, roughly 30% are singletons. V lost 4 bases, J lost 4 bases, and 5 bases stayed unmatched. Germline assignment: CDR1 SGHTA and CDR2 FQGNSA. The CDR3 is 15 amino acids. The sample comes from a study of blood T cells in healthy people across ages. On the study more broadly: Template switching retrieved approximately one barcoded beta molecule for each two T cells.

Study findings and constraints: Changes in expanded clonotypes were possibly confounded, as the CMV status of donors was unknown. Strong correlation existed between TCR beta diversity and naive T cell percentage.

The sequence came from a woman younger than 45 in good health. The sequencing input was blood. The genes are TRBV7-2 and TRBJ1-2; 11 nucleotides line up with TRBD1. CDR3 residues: CASSYTGTGGYGYTF. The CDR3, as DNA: TGTGCCAGCAGCTACACCGGGACAGGGGGCTATGGCTACACCTTC. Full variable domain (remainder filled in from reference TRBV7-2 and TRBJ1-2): GAGVSQSPSNKVTEKGKDVELRCDPISGHTALYWYRQSLGQGLEFLIYFQGNSAPDKSGLPSDRFSAERTGGSVSTLTIQRTQQEDSAVYLCASSYTGTGGYGYTFGSGTRLTVV.